Detailed here is one TCR beta chain. Trimming removed 0 bases from V and 5 bases from J, with 14 bases in between. Germline assignment: CDR1 SGHAT and CDR2 FQNNGV. The CDR3 length is 16 residues. This sample is drawn from a study of blood T cell repertoires in COVID-19. As for the study in general: Samples came from the United States, Italy and Spain, spanning acute and convalescent COVID-19. T cells, B-cell-depleted T cells, or PBMCs supplied cDNA or gDNA.

Original data processing: Counts of nucleated cells, estimated from reference gene primer amplification, were obtained. Clones were sequenced by immunoSEQ multiplex PCR, and TCRdb holds only the in-frame ones, with some missing. V and J calls and clone size follow that table, whereas D and trimming were derived from the DNA. The sample holds around 250,000 clones, around 89% seen once. Seattle patients were enrolled during active infection and followed longitudinally. The sequencing sample was made of peripheral blood. V usage is TRBV11-2 and J usage is TRBJ1-5, with D possibly matching TRBD1 (6 bases). The receptor was isolated from a woman aged 55-69 years with COVID-19, enrolled during active disease. CDR3 nucleotide sequence: TGTGCCAGCAGCTTAGACGCCGGGACACTCGATCAGCCCCAGCATTTT. Residues: CASSLDAGTLDQPQHF.